This T cell receptor beta chain was recorded in a study of blood T cells in healthy people across ages. Overall study: In model experiments, template switching was able to capture about one barcoded beta molecule for every two T cells that were present.

The CDR3 consists of 17 residues. V was shortened by 6 bases and J by 7 bases, with 27 bases between the two germline ends. The germline CDR1 and CDR2 sequences are SGHAT and FQNNGV. This clonotype turned up a few times. Sample-barcoded 5' priming and a J-beta primer mix drove a second PCR of about 6 to 12 cycles. Tagging of each cDNA molecule was performed by a template-switch adaptor with 12 random nucleotides. There were at least 3 million CDR3-containing paired-end reads obtained from each sample. TCRdb ran MiXCR on the 5' RACE reads and lists one entry per CDR3 protein. This table holds 800,000 to 1,000,000 distinct CDR3 sequences, 45% to 50% found once.

The TCR was taken from a man aged 25-45 years in good health. What was sequenced was blood. V gene TRBV11-2 combines with J gene TRBJ1-2, with D perhaps matching TRBD1 (6 bases). For the CDR3, the DNA is TGTGCCAGCAGTCTGGAGGGGGTTTGGCAGCTCGGGGGTGGCTACACCTTC. It encodes CASSLEGVWQLGGGYTF.